The 26 T cell receptor beta chains given below trace back to one sample, sequenced in a study of shared clonotypes between healthy human individuals. Sequencing was performed with immunoSEQ multiplex PCR; in TCRdb, only in-frame clones are kept and a portion is missing. This table holds roughly 700,000 clones, around 90% found once. Material: memory CD8+ T cells from PBMCs. Stated subset: CD45RO+ cells pooled with CCR7-negative TemRA cells. The origin of the receptors is a young man in good health. Some clones in this sample may be carry-over from other donors' samples.

CDR3 loop: CASSFESSSTDTQYF. Written as DNA, the CDR3 is TGTGCCAGCAGCTTCGAGAGTAGCAGCACAGATACGCAGTATTTT. The chain is built from TRBV7-9 and TRBJ2-3; D is unclear. The CDR3 has 15 amino acids. Germline loops: CDR1 SEHNR, CDR2 FQNEAQ (reference sequence). The V end was cut by 3 bases, the J end by 0 bases, with 10 bases between.

The gene calls are TRBV4-3 and TRBJ2-7, with 9 bases fitting TRBD1. From germline, CDR1 is LGHNA and CDR2 YSLEER. Trimming cost V 5 bases and J 5 bases; bases outside gene matches: 7. This CDR3 has 14 residues. The CDR3 spells CASSSGTGTDEQYF. The CDR3 DNA sequence: TGCGCCAGCAGCTCCGGGACAGGGACCGACGAGCAGTACTTC.

This chain connects TRBV28 to TRBJ1-1, with D unresolved. The CDR3 spans 13 residues. Germline CDR1 reads MDHEN; CDR2 reads SYDVKM. Trimming took 3 bases from V and 1 from J, leaving 6 bases between them. CDR3 residues: CASSFWPNTEAFF. CDR3 bases: TGTGCCAGCAGTTTTTGGCCGAACACTGAAGCTTTCTTT.

The genes are TRBV27 and TRBJ1-1; D remains unclear. The CDR3 length is 13 residues. The V end was cut by 6 bases, the J end by 3 bases, with 11 bases between. CDR1 MNHEY and CDR2 SMNVEV come from the germline V gene (reference sequence). The CDR3 loop reads CASSPGGYTEAFF. For the CDR3, the DNA is TGTGCCAGCAGCCCGGGAGGATACACTGAAGCTTTCTTT.

The chain combines TRBV27 with TRBJ2-1, with D tentatively TRBD1 (6 bases). Germline V gene data show CDR1 as MNHEY and CDR2 as SMNVEV (reference sequence). The V end was cut by 2 bases, the J end by 2 bases, with 13 bases between. This CDR3 is 16 amino acids long. The CDR3 DNA reads as TGTGCCAGCAGTTTAGCAGGGGTCAAACCCTACAATGAGCAGTTCTTC. It encodes CASSLAGVKPYNEQFF.

V gene TRBV7-9 combines with J gene TRBJ1-4; D unclear. This CDR3 has 14 amino acids. Germline V gene data show CDR1 as SEHNR and CDR2 as FQNEAQ (reference sequence). V shed 5 bases and J shed 5 bases, with 12 bases lying between them. In DNA, the CDR3 is TGTGCCAGCAGCGCACCTAGTCGGAATGAAAAACTGTTTTTT. Encoded protein: CASSAPSRNEKLFF.

V is TRBV6-5 and J is TRBJ1-5, with D hard to call. The CDR3 sequence is 14 residues long. Germline V lookup: CDR1 MNHEY, CDR2 SVGAGI. V was trimmed by 6 bases and J by 3 bases, leaving 12 bases between them. As DNA, the CDR3 is TGTGCCAGCAGCCTGGACGGGAACAATCAGCCCCAGCATTTT. Amino acids: CASSLDGNNQPQHF.

The rearrangement links TRBV19 to TRBJ2-7, with D possibly being TRBD2 (6 bases). V was cut by 3 bases and J by 0 bases, with 12 bases left in between. The CDR3 sequence is 15 residues long. CDR1 LNHDA and CDR2 SQIVND come from the germline V gene (reference sequence). The CDR3 coding sequence is TGTGCCAGTAGTATTGGACTATCCAGCTCCTACGAGCAGTACTTC. This sequence encodes CASSIGLSSSYEQYF.

The chain recombines TRBV29-1 with TRBJ1-1; D remains unclear. V gave up 5 bases and J gave up 4 bases, with 11 bases separating them. The germline CDR1 and CDR2 sequences are SQVTM and ANQGSEA. CDR3 size: 12 residues. The CDR3 DNA follows: TGCAGCGTTCGACGGGGAGCCACTGAAGCTTTCTTT. It specifies CSVRRGATEAFF.

The chain carries TRBV6-6 and TRBJ2-3; D is uncertain. V was pared by 8 bases and J by 2 bases, with 11 bases between. This CDR3 is 13 amino acids long. Germline CDR1 and CDR2: MNHNY and SVGAGI (reference sequence). For the CDR3, the DNA is TGTGCCAGCGACAACCCGATCACAGATACGCAGTATTTT. This sequence encodes CASDNPITDTQYF.

This sequence joins TRBV27 and TRBJ2-6, with 8 bases that match TRBD1. The CDR3 is 19 amino acids. V lost 8 bases, J lost 0 bases, and 15 bases stayed unmatched. Germline V gene lookup returns CDR1 MNHEY and CDR2 SMNVEV (reference sequence). This chain's CDR3 is CASRDRRAIEISGANVLTF. CDR3 sequence (DNA): TGTGCCAGCCGGGACAGGCGAGCAATCGAAATCTCTGGGGCCAACGTCCTGACTTTC.

V is TRBV27 and J is TRBJ2-7, with D perhaps being TRBD1 or TRBD2 (5 bases each). There are 17 residues in the CDR3. V lost 5 bases and J 0 bases, leaving 20 bases between the germline ends. CDR1 is MNHEY, CDR2 SMNVEV, per germline (reference sequence). CDR3 coding DNA: TGTGCCAGCAGTGCCTCCCTCGGGACCGAGGACTCCTACGAGCAGTACTTC. Protein product: CASSASLGTEDSYEQYF.

This clone turned up a few times. Other nucleotide sequences from this sample produce the same CDR3. The J gene is TRBJ2-5, the V gene TRBV9; D not certain. V lost 0 bases and J 5 bases, leaving 2 bases between the germline ends. Germline lookup yields CDR1 SGDLS and CDR2 YYNGEE. The CDR3 contains 11 residues. The CDR3 loop is CASSVDETQYF. CDR3 DNA: TGTGCCAGCAGCGTAGACGAGACCCAGTACTTC.

The chain has TRBV5-4 and TRBJ1-4; the D is unclear. Trimming shortened V by 3 bases and J by 3 bases, and 9 bases separated the two germline ends. Germline V lookup: CDR1 SGHNT, CDR2 YYREEE (reference sequence). This CDR3 spans 14 amino acids. In nucleotides, the CDR3 is TGTGCCAGCAGCTCCGCATTTCCTAATGAAAAACTGTTTTTT. The encoded protein is CASSSAFPNEKLFF.

V gene TRBV7-8 combines with J gene TRBJ2-3; tentatively, D is TRBD2 (5 bases). The CDR3 runs 16 residues. Per the germline V gene, CDR1 is SGHVS and CDR2 is FQNEAQ. V was pared by 6 bases and J by 2 bases, with 18 bases between. CDR3 nucleotide sequence: TGTGCCAGCAGGCCCCTTTATGGAGGTCCCACAGATACGCAGTATTTT. Protein product: CASRPLYGGPTDTQYF.

This chain connects TRBV4-3 to TRBJ2-2; no firm D call. This CDR3 contains 16 residues. The germline V gene encodes CDR1 LGHNA and CDR2 YSLEER. Trimming shortened V by 0 bases and J by 1 base, and 9 bases separated the two germline ends. DNA of the CDR3: TGCGCCAGCAGCCAAGATGGCCAGGAGAACACCGGGGAGCTGTTTTTT. Protein: CASSQDGQENTGELFF.

The rearrangement links TRBV6-5 to TRBJ2-2; D call uncertain. In germline, CDR1 is MNHEY, CDR2 SVGAGI. Trimming removed 0 bases from V and 2 bases from J, with 10 bases in between. CDR3 size: 16 residues. In DNA form, the CDR3 reads TGTGCCAGCAGTTACTCCGGGCCCTCTAACACCGGGGAGCTGTTTTTT. The encoded protein is CASSYSGPSNTGELFF.

The chain employs TRBV29-1 and TRBJ2-6; weak D call: TRBD2 (5 bases). Germline V CDR1 and CDR2: SQVTM, ANQGSEA. The V and J ends lost 3 bases and 2 bases respectively, with 8 bases between them. The CDR3 spans 14 residues. In DNA form, the CDR3 reads TGCAGCGTTGATCGGGGAGCTGGGGCCAACGTCCTGACTTTC. This encodes CSVDRGAGANVLTF.

V gene TRBV5-1 combines with J gene TRBJ1-1, with D possibly being TRBD1 (5 bases). Trimming shortened V by 3 bases and J by 4 bases, and 13 bases separated the two germline ends. Germline V CDR1 and CDR2: SGHRS, YFSETQ. The CDR3 is 14 amino acids. CDR3 nucleotide sequence: TGCGCCAGCAGCTGGTGGGGGGACGGCACTGAAGCTTTCTTT. This codes for CASSWWGDGTEAFF.

V gene TRBV7-9 combines with J gene TRBJ2-3, with TRBD1 matching over 7 bases. CDR1 is SEHNR, CDR2 FQNEAQ, per germline (reference sequence). The V gene end was trimmed by 4 bases and the J gene end by 3 bases; junction bases not matched to a gene: 10. This CDR3 region has 16 residues. CDR3 nucleotides: TGTGCCAGCAGCTCCGAGAATCTGGGACAGACAGATACGCAGTATTTT. Amino acids: CASSSENLGQTDTQYF.

The chain carries TRBV13 and TRBJ2-7; no clear D gene. V was clipped by 3 bases and J by 3 bases, with 9 bases between them. This CDR3 region has 13 residues. CDR1 and CDR2 from the germline V gene are PRHDT and FYEKMQ (reference sequence). The CDR3 bases are TGTGCCAGCAGCTTTTCCAGGTTCTACGAGCAGTACTTC. This gives the protein CASSFSRFYEQYF.

The CDR3 protein is CASSLDRASGNTIYF. CDR3 DNA: TGTGCCAGCAGCTTAGACAGGGCAAGTGGAAACACCATATATTTT. The V and J genes are TRBV5-6 and TRBJ1-3; 7 nucleotides match TRBD1. Germline values: CDR1 SGHDT, CDR2 YYEEEE. This CDR3 has 15 residues. Losses at the gene ends were 2 bases for V and 3 bases for J; bases not matched to a gene: 5.

The chain is built from TRBV2 and TRBJ2-7; D gene uncertain. Trimming took off 6 bases at V and 7 bases at J, with 10 bases between the two ends. CDR3 length: 11 amino acids. In germline, CDR1 is SNHLY, CDR2 FYNNEI. Here the CDR3 DNA reads TGTGCCAGCAGGGGAATGTGGGAGCAGTACTTC. Its protein is CASRGMWEQYF.

The rearrangement uses TRBV19 and TRBJ1-5, with D perhaps matching TRBD1 (5 bases). The CDR3 loop spans 15 amino acids. The V end was cut by 3 bases, the J end by 5 bases, with 14 bases between. Germline V lookup: CDR1 LNHDA, CDR2 SQIVND (reference sequence). This CDR3 reads CASSIEGQGDQPQHF. CDR3 nucleotide sequence: TGTGCCAGTAGTATCGAGGGGCAGGGCGATCAGCCCCAGCATTTT.

The genes are TRBV11-2 and TRBJ1-1; D gene unclear. The CDR3 runs 13 residues. CDR1 SGHAT and CDR2 FQNNGV come from the germline V gene. V shed 5 bases and J shed 3 bases, with 10 bases lying between them. The CDR3 DNA sequence: TGTGCCAGCAGCGGAAGGGATCACACTGAAGCTTTCTTT. Its protein product is CASSGRDHTEAFF.

The chain has TRBV12-5 and TRBJ1-1; D is perhaps TRBD1 (5 bases). The V end was cut by 4 bases, the J end by 7 bases, with 10 bases between. The CDR3 sequence is 12 residues long. The germline V gene has CDR1 LGHNT and CDR2 FRNRAP. Here the CDR3 reads CASGYGGDEAFF. The DNA for the CDR3 is TGTGCTAGTGGTTATGGGGGGGATGAAGCTTTCTTT.